Reported below is one T cell receptor beta chain. Here immunoSEQ multiplex PCR was the method, and the copy in TCRdb shows in-frame clones only, minus some. The data hold about 230,000 clones, with approximately 88% observed a single time. This sample stems from a study of blood T cell repertoires in COVID-19. CDR1 MRHNA and CDR2 SNTAGT come from the germline V gene. Trimming left V 4 bases short and J 3 bases short, with 14 bases between. The CDR3 runs to 15 residues. The rearrangement joins TRBV6-4 to TRBJ2-3; tentatively, D is TRBD2 (5 bases). Material for sequencing was PBMCs or T cells enriched from blood (not recorded which). This sequence originates from a woman in her thirties or forties with acute COVID-19. The CDR3 bases are TGTGCCAGCAGTGTTAGTAACTTAGCGACAGATACGCAGTATTTT. This gives the protein CASSVSNLATDTQYF.